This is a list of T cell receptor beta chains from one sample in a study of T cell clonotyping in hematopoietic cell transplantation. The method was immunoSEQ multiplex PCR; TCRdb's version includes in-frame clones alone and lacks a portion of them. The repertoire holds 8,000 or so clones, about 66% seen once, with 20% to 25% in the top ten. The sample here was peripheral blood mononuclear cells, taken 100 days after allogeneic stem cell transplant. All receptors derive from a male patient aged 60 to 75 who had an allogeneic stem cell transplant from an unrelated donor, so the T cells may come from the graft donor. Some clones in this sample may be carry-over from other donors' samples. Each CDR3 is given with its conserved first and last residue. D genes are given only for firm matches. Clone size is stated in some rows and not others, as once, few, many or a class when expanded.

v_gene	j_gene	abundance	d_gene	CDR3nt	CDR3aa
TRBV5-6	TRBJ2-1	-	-	TGTGCCAGCAGCCCAGAAACGGACCTGACAGCCTACAATGAGCAGTTCTTC	CASSPETDLTAYNEQFF
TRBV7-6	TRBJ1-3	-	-	TGTGCCAGCAGCCTCAGCGGGGGCTCAAGGAACACCATATATTTT	CASSLSGGSRNTIYF
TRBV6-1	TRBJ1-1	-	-	TGTGCCAGCAGTGAACGCGGGGTCACTGAAGCTTTCTTT	CASSERGVTEAFF
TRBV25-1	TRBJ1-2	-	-	TGTGCCAGCAGTGAAGTTAGCAGGGATGGCTACACCTTC	CASSEVSRDGYTF
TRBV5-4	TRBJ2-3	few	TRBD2	TGTGCCAGCAGGCCCGGGGGGGGGACAGATACGCAGTATTTT	CASRPGGGTDTQYF
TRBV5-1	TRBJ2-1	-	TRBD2	TGCGCCAGCAGCTTCAAGACTAGCGGTCGCTTGGATGAGCAGTTCTTC	CASSFKTSGRLDEQFF
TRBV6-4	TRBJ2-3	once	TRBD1	TGTGCCAGCGGGAAGGGACAGGGGGCCGCAGATACGCAGTATTTT	CASGKGQGAADTQYF
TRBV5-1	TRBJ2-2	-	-	TGCGCCAGCAGCTTGGGTTACGGGGAGCTGTTTTTT	CASSLGYGELFF
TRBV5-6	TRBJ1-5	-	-	TGTGCCAGCAGCTTTAGAAGGGGGAATCAGCCCCAGCATTTT	CASSFRRGNQPQHF
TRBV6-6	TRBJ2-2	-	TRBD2	TGTGCCAGCAGACCAGTCGGGACTACCATATCCGGGGAGCTGTTTTTT	CASRPVGTTISGELFF
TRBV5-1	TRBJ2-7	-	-	TGCGCCAGCAGCTTGGAAGCTTTTCGGGGGGCAACCTACGAGCAGTACTTC	CASSLEAFRGATYEQYF
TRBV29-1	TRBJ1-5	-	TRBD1	TGCAGCGTTGCCGCAGGGGGCGCAGGACAGCCCCAGCATTTT	CSVAAGGAGQPQHF
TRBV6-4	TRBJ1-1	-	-	TGTGCCAGCAGTCGACAGGAGAACACTGAAGCTTTCTTT	CASSRQENTEAFF
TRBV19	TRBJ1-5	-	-	TGTGCCAGTAGTATCAACAGGGTTTCGGGTCGTCAGCCCCAGCATTTT	CASSINRVSGRQPQHF
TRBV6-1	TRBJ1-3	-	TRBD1	TGTGCCAGCAGTGACGGGGACAGGGGGATTGGAAACACCATATATTTT	CASSDGDRGIGNTIYF
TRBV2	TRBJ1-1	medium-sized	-	TGTGCCAGCAGCGAGGGACTTGAAGCTTTCTTT	CASSEGLEAFF
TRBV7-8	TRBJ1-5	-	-	TGTGCCAGCAGCTTAGTAATCGGGGATTGGGGGAACAGCAATCAGCCCCAGCATTTT	CASSLVIGDWGNSNQPQHF
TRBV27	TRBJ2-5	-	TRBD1	TGTGCCAGCAGTTTTCGGACAGGGTCGATCTATGACCAAGAGACCCAGTACTTC	CASSFRTGSIYDQETQYF
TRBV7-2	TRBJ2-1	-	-	TGTGCCAGCAGCTTATGGGACAGGGTAACTATAGCGGGAGACAATGAGCAGTTCTTC	CASSLWDRVTIAGDNEQFF
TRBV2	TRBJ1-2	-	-	TGTGCCAGCAGAAGAGGGACACGGGGGGGAGGCTACACCTTC	CASRRGTRGGGYTF
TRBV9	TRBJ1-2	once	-	TGTGCCAGCCGAGGAGCGGGGGCGGTTAACTATGGCTACACCTTC	CASRGAGAVNYGYTF
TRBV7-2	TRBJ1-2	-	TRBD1	TGTGCCAGCAGCTTAAGTGGGACAGGGGGAGGGTATGGCTACACCTTC	CASSLSGTGGGYGYTF
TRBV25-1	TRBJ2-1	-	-	TGTGCCAGCAGCCCGGGGATCGGCCGGGACAATGAGCAGTTCTTC	CASSPGIGRDNEQFF
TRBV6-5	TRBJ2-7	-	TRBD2	TGTGCCAGCAGTTACTCGCTAGCGGCGAGCTACGAGCAGTACTTC	CASSYSLAASYEQYF
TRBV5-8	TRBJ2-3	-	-	TGTGCCAGCAGCCCCATCAGGGCCCAAGCATTTAGCACAGATACGCAGTATTTT	CASSPIRAQAFSTDTQYF
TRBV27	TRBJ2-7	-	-	TGTGCCCCATCAGGAGGGTCGAGCTCCTACGAGCAGTACTTC	CAPSGGSSSYEQYF
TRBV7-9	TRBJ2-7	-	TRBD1	TGTGCCAGCAGCTTAGGAAACAGGGGGCGAGCCGAGCAGTACTTC	CASSLGNRGRAEQYF
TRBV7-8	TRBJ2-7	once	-	TGTGCCAGCAGTCCCGATTCCTCCTACGAGCAGTACTTC	CASSPDSSYEQYF
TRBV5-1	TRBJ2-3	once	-	TGCGCCAGCAGCTTGGGACAGTCCTTCACAGATACGCAGTATTTT	CASSLGQSFTDTQYF
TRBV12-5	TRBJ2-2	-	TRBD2	TGTGCTAGTGGTACTGAGCGGGAGGGCGGGGAGCTGTTTTTT	CASGTEREGGELFF
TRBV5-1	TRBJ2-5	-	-	TGCGCCAGCAGTGGGGGGGGCCAGGAGACCCAGTACTTC	CASSGGGQETQYF
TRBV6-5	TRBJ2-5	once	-	TGTGCCAGCAGTTACGGGGTAGTACAGCAGACCCAGTACTTC	CASSYGVVQQTQYF
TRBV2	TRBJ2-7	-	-	TGTGCCAGCAGTGGAGAAGGGACCTACGAGCAGTACTTC	CASSGEGTYEQYF
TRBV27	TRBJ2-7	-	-	TGTGCCAGCAGAGGAAGCAGTTACGAGCAGTACTTC	CASRGSSYEQYF
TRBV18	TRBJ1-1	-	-	TGTGCCAGCTCACCACGGCAGGACACTGAAGCTTTCTTT	CASSPRQDTEAFF
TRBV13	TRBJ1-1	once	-	TGTGCCAGCAGCGTTTCCAGGGACACTGAAGCTTTCTTT	CASSVSRDTEAFF
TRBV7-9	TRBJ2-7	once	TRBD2	TGTGCCAGCAGCCCTACCCCAGCGGGAGTCGTGTACGAGCAGTACTTC	CASSPTPAGVVYEQYF
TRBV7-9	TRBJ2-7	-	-	TGTGCCTCTCAGGGGCCCAGCGGGGAGACCCTCTACGAGCAGTACTTC	CASQGPSGETLYEQYF
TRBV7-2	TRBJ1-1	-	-	TGTGCCAGCAGCTTCCCAGGGGATGGCACTGAAGCTTTCTTT	CASSFPGDGTEAFF
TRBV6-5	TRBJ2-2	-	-	TGTGCCAGCTTGGGCGGGGGCCTGAACACCGGGGAGCTGTTTTTT	CASLGGGLNTGELFF
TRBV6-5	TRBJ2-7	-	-	TGTGCCAGCAGTGCTTACAGCGTTCGGGGTTACGAGCAGTACTTC	CASSAYSVRGYEQYF
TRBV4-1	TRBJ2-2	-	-	TGCGCCAGCAGCCAAGTTTTGCACACCGGGGAGCTGTTTTTT	CASSQVLHTGELFF
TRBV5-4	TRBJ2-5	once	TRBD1	TGTGCCAGCAGCTTGGGGACAGGGAGAGAGACCCAGTACTTC	CASSLGTGRETQYF
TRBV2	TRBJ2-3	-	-	TGTGCCAGCGGGATCCCGAAGGCAGATACGCAGTATTTT	CASGIPKADTQYF
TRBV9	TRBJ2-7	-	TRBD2	TGTGCCAGCAGCGGTCTTAGCGGGGGGTCAGGGGAGCAGTACTTC	CASSGLSGGSGEQYF
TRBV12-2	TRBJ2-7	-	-	TGTGCAAGTCGCTTAGCGGAATACAGAAAGGACTCTCTCTTC	CASRLAEYRKDSLF
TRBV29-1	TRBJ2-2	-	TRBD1	TGCAGCGTTTTGACAGGGGCGGAGGGCGGGGAGCTGTTTTTT	CSVLTGAEGGELFF
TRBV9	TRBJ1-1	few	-	TGTGCCAGCACCGGCCCCAAGGGATTAGAAGCTTTCTTT	CASTGPKGLEAFF
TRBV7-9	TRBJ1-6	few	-	TGTGCCAGCAGCATCTTGACAGGCCATTCACCCCTCCACTTT	CASSILTGHSPLHF
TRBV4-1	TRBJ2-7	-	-	TGCGCCAGCAGCCAAGGTTTGTCAGGGATCGACGAGCAGTACTTC	CASSQGLSGIDEQYF
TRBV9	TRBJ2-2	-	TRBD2	TGTGCCAGCAGCGGATTTCGCGGGAGCGATAACACCGGGGAGCTGTTTTTT	CASSGFRGSDNTGELFF
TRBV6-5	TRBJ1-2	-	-	TGTGCCAGTAAGGGAGCTAACTATGGCTACACCTTC	CASKGANYGYTF
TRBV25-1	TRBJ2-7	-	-	TGTGCCAGCAGTATTCAGGGGACCTACGAGCAGTACTTC	CASSIQGTYEQYF
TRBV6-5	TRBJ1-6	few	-	TGTGCCAGCAGCCCGGGGGGATTGAGGAATTCACCCCTCCACTTT	CASSPGGLRNSPLHF
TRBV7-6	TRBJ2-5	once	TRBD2	TGTGCCAGCAGCTTTAGGACTAGCGGGCAAGAGACCCAGTACTTC	CASSFRTSGQETQYF
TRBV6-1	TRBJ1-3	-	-	TGTGCCAGCATTCGACAGGATGGAAACACCATATATTTT	CASIRQDGNTIYF